This TCR beta chain originates from a study of shared clonotypes between healthy human individuals. The study, taken as a whole, reports: It was observed that approximately 5% of naive CD4 clonotypes were shared across a few donors.

As to this clone: Its cognate antigen is unknown.

Source study methods: Junction-only immunoSEQ sequences carried no quality scores, so filtering differed. Data came from immunoSEQ multiplex PCR; TCRdb stores just in-frame clones and leaves some out. V and J calls plus clone size are reproduced from that table; the DNA served to infer D and trimming. Counted here are around 1,000,000 clones, approximately 80% occurring once; the ten biggest clones make up 0.7% to 0.95%. Germline V gene data show CDR1 as SGHNT and CDR2 as YENEEA. This CDR3 spans 13 amino acids. V lost 1 base and J lost 7, with 7 bases in between. Source material: memory CD4+ T cells from PBMCs. The subset here: CD45RA-negative fraction. This TCR was recovered from a man aged 18 to 30 in good health. Some clones in this sample may be carry-over from other donors' samples. V and J are TRBV11-3 and TRBJ2-2, with a tentative D call TRBD2 (5 bases). CDR3 nucleotide sequence: TGTGCCAGCAGCTTAGTACGGGGCGGGGAGCTGTTTTTT. Protein: CASSLVRGGELFF. Full variable domain (outside the CDR3, taken from reference TRBV11-3 and TRBJ2-2): EAGVVQSPRYKIIEKKQPVAFWCNPISGHNTLYWYLQNLGQGPELLIRYENEEAVDDSQLPKDRFSAERLKGVDSTLKIQPAELGDSAVYLCASSLVRGGELFFGEGSRLTVL.